The 19 T cell receptor beta chains listed next were all sequenced from one sample in a study of cytomegalovirus exposure and HLA in healthy donors. PCR was performed using 60 Vbeta and 13 Jbeta primers. The method was immunoSEQ multiplex PCR; TCRdb's version includes in-frame clones alone and lacks a portion of them. The sample lists approximately 76,000 clones, 60% to 70% seen once, with around 6% in the top ten. Sequenced sample: PBMCs. These receptor sequences come from a man aged 30 to 45 in good health and CMV-seropositive.

The chain couples TRBV27 to TRBJ1-2; 7 bases match TRBD1. CDR1 and CDR2 (germline): MNHEY, SMNVEV (reference sequence). Unmatched junction bases numbered 16, after V lost 3 bases and J lost 6 bases. This CDR3 comprises 17 residues. CDR3 sequence: CASSFSFGTTGLHGYTF. In nucleotides, the CDR3 is TGTGCCAGCAGTTTTAGTTTCGGGACGACAGGGCTCCATGGCTACACCTTC.

This clone was detected only a few times. The chain uses TRBV5-4 and TRBJ2-2; 7 bases align to TRBD1. After removal of 1 base from V and 3 bases from J, the junction contained 3 bases not matched to a gene. Germline CDR1 is SGHNT and CDR2 is YYREEE (reference sequence). The CDR3 is made up of 15 amino acids. The CDR3 coding sequence is TGTGCCAGCAGCTTGAGGGGGCAGGACACCGGGGAGCTGTTTTTT. This encodes CASSLRGQDTGELFF.

The V gene is TRBV27, the J gene TRBJ2-5, with a weak D call TRBD1 (5 bases). The length of the CDR3 is 15 residues. Trimming removed 4 bases at V and 3 bases at J, with 15 bases between. Germline V lookup: CDR1 MNHEY, CDR2 SMNVEV (reference sequence). Written as DNA, the CDR3 is TGTGCCAGCAGTTCCTTTCCTGGCAGGGAAGAGACCCAGTACTTC. Protein product: CASSSFPGREETQYF.

The V gene is TRBV5-4, the J gene TRBJ2-1; 15 bases are shared with TRBD2. The CDR3 is 16 amino acids. Germline V gene sequence: CDR1 SGHNT, CDR2 YYREEE (reference sequence). V was clipped by 4 bases and J by 6 bases; unmatched bases: 5. In nucleotides, the CDR3 is TGTGCCAGCAGCCAAGGACTAGCGGGGGGGTCCAATGAGCAGTTCTTC. Its protein is CASSQGLAGGSNEQFF.

The count of this clone is one. Other DNA sequences within the sample encode an identical CDR3. The V gene is TRBV7-9, the J gene TRBJ1-1; TRBD1 matches at 8 bases. Per the germline V gene, CDR1 is SEHNR and CDR2 is FQNEAQ (reference sequence). The CDR3 consists of 13 residues. Trimming at V came to 6 bases and at J to 5 bases, leaving 5 bases not matched to a gene. In nucleotides, the CDR3 is TGTGCCAGCAGAGACAGGGGTGGAACTGAAGCTTTCTTT. Its protein is CASRDRGGTEAFF.

V gene TRBV13 combines with J gene TRBJ1-6; D is possibly TRBD1 (6 bases). CDR1 is PRHDT, CDR2 FYEKMQ, per germline (reference sequence). The V end lost 5 bases, the J end lost 7 bases, and 12 bases lay between the germline ends. The CDR3 extends over 14 amino acids. In DNA, the CDR3 is TGTGCCAGCAGCACTACAGGGTGGAATTCACCCCTCCACTTT. Translated, it gives CASSTTGWNSPLHF.

The CDR3 nucleotides read TGCGCCAGCAGCTCGGGACAGGGAAAATTCTACGAGCAGTACTTC. It yields the protein CASSSGQGKFYEQYF. The chain joins TRBV5-1 to TRBJ2-5, with 9 bases matching TRBD1. The assigned J gene may be wrong: the sequence end matches TRBJ2-7 better. The CDR3 loop spans 15 amino acids. Germline loops: CDR1 SGHRS, CDR2 YFSETQ.

This chain uses TRBV7-6 with TRBJ2-1, with 13 bases aligning to TRBD2. The V gene's germline CDR1 is SGHVS and CDR2 FNYEAQ. There are 15 residues in the CDR3. After removal of 5 bases from V and 9 bases from J, the junction contained 7 bases not matched to a gene. The CDR3 region has the DNA TGTGCCAGCAGCGCTCGGACTAGCGGGGGAAGTGAGCAGTTCTTC. Translation gives CASSARTSGGSEQFF.

J is TRBJ1-1 and V is TRBV7-3, with 9 bases that match TRBD1. Looked up from germline, CDR1 is SGHTA and CDR2 is FQGTGA. The V segment lost 5 bases and the J segment 7 bases; nucleotides outside the gene matches: 8. This CDR3 is built from 14 residues. The CDR3 region is CASSRNGQGLEAFF. The CDR3 coding sequence is TGTGCCAGCAGCCGCAACGGACAGGGGCTTGAAGCTTTCTTT.

The genes are TRBV11-3 and TRBJ2-1; D may be TRBD2 (6 bases). Germline V gene lookup returns CDR1 SGHNT and CDR2 YENEEA. The CDR3 has 17 residues. The ends were cut back, 6 bases at V and 6 bases at J, with 24 bases in the middle. Here the CDR3 reads CASSKGSGGTKVNEQFF. CDR3 bases: TGTGCCAGCAGTAAGGGGTCTGGCGGGACCAAGGTCAATGAGCAGTTCTTC.

V is TRBV7-8 and J is TRBJ2-5; TRBD2 agrees at 10 bases. Germline V gene lookup returns CDR1 SGHVS and CDR2 FQNEAQ. V dropped 2 bases and J dropped 4; count of bases not matched to a gene: 7. The CDR3 consists of 16 residues. In nucleotides, the CDR3 is TGTGCCAGCAGCTTACAAGCGGGAGGGCCGGGAGAGACCCAGTACTTC. Protein product: CASSLQAGGPGETQYF.

The chain joins TRBV9 to TRBJ2-1; maybe TRBD2 (5 bases). Per germline, CDR1 SGDLS and CDR2 YYNGEE. The V end lost 0 bases, the J end lost 5 bases, and 9 bases lay between the germline ends. The CDR3 length is 14 residues. The CDR3 protein is CASSVAPGNNEQFF. The CDR3 DNA is TGTGCCAGCAGCGTAGCACCGGGAAACAATGAGCAGTTCTTC.

This clone has more than one count but fewer than ten. The chain carries TRBV6-1 and TRBJ1-1, with a tentative D call TRBD1 (6 bases). This CDR3 is 12 amino acids long. Looked up from germline, CDR1 is MNHNS and CDR2 is SASEGT. With 9 bases removed from V and 0 bases from J, the gap between germline ends came to 8 bases. This CDR3 is CASGQMNTEAFF. The CDR3 region has the DNA TGTGCCAGTGGACAGATGAACACTGAAGCTTTCTTT.

This clone was counted a few times. V gene TRBV11-3 combines with J gene TRBJ2-1, with D perhaps matching TRBD2 (6 bases). The CDR3 length is 19 residues. Trimming took 5 bases from V and 0 from J, leaving 23 bases between them. In germline, CDR1 is SGHNT, CDR2 YENEEA. The CDR3 DNA reads as TGTGCCAGCAGCCCGCTAAGAGGGACTTCTATGAACTCCTACAATGAGCAGTTCTTC. This translates into CASSPLRGTSMNSYNEQFF.

This clone was seen just once. This sequence joins TRBV6-1 and TRBJ2-6; 7 nucleotides agree with TRBD1. Germline V gives CDR1 MNHNS, CDR2 SASEGT. The CDR3 is made up of 14 amino acids. V lost 5 bases, J lost 5 bases, and 3 bases stayed unmatched. The CDR3 loop is CASSPGGRANVLTF. In DNA form, the CDR3 reads TGTGCCAGCAGTCCAGGGGGACGGGCCAACGTCCTGACTTTC.

Worth noting for this clone: A read error is possible here, since a much larger clone lies one base away. The J gene is TRBJ2-7, the V gene TRBV29-1; maybe TRBD1 (5 bases). The CDR3 extends over 14 amino acids. Germline lookup yields CDR1 SQVTM and CDR2 ANQGSEA. CDR3 residues: CSATSAQGGYERYF. The CDR3, as DNA: TGCAGCGCCACTTCAGCCCAGGGCGGCTACGAGCGGTACTTC.

The rearrangement links TRBV27 to TRBJ2-1, with D maybe TRBD2 (6 bases). Trimming took 0 bases from V and 6 from J, leaving 9 bases between them. The CDR3 spans 14 residues. Germline-derived CDR1 and CDR2 are MNHEY and SMNVEV (reference sequence). This chain's CDR3 is CASSLSLGGNEQFF. CDR3 nucleotides: TGTGCCAGCAGTTTATCCCTGGGGGGCAATGAGCAGTTCTTC.

This chain links TRBV5-1 with TRBJ2-1, with D possibly TRBD1 on 6 matching bases. The germline CDR1 and CDR2 sequences are SGHRS and YFSETQ. Trimming removed 4 bases from V and 5 bases from J, with 7 bases in between. The CDR3 spans 12 residues. The CDR3 region is CASSNRDNEQFF. In DNA form, the CDR3 reads TGCGCCAGCAGCAACAGGGACAATGAGCAGTTCTTC.

This clone was counted only a few times. This chain uses TRBV7-2 with TRBJ1-4; a possible D gene is TRBD1 (5 bases). V was trimmed by 6 bases and J by 8 bases, leaving 13 bases between them. This CDR3 has 13 amino acids. The germline V gene has CDR1 SGHTA and CDR2 FQGNSA. DNA of the CDR3: TGTGCCAGCAGTCGGGACCGGGGGGAAAAACTGTTTTTT. Protein product: CASSRDRGEKLFF. The entire variable domain, with the rest obtained from reference TRBV7-2 and TRBJ1-4, is as follows: GAGVSQSPSNKVTEKGKDVELRCDPISGHTALYWYRQSLGQGLEFLIYFQGNSAPDKSGLPSDRFSAERTGGSVSTLTIQRTQQEDSAVYLCASSRDRGEKLFFGSGTQLSVL.